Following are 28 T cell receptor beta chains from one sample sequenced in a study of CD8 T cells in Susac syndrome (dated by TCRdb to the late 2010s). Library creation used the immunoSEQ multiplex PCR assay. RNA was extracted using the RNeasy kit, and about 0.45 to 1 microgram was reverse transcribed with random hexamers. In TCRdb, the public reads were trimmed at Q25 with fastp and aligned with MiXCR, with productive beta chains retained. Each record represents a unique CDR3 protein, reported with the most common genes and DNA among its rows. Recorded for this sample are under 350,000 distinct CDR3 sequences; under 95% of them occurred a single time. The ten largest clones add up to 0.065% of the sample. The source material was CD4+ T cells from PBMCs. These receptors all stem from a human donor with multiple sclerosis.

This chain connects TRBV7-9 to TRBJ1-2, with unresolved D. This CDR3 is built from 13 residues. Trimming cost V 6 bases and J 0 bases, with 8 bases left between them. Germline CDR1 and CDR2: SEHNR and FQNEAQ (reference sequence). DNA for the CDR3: TGTGCCAGCAGGGAGTCCCCTAACTATGGCTACACCTTC. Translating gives CASRESPNYGYTF.

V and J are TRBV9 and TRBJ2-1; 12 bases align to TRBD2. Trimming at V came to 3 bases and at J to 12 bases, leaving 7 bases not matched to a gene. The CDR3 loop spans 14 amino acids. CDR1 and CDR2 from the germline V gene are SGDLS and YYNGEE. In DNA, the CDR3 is TGTGCCAGCAGCGGAAACCTAGCGGGAGGGGCGCAGTTCTTC. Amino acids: CASSGNLAGGAQFF.

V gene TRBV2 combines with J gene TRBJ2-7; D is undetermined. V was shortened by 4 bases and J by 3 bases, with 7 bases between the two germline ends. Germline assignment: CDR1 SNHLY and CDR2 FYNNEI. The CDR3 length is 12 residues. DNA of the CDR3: TGTGCCAGCAGTGCCGCCAACTACGAGCAGTACTTC. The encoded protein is CASSAANYEQYF.

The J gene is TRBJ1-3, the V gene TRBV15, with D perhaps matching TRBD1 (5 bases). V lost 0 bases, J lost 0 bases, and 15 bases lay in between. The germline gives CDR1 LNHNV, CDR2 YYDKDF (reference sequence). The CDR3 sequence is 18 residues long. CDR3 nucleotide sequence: TGTGCCACCAGCAGAGAACTCGGGGGTATTCGCTCTGGAAACACCATATATTTT. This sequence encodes CATSRELGGIRSGNTIYF.

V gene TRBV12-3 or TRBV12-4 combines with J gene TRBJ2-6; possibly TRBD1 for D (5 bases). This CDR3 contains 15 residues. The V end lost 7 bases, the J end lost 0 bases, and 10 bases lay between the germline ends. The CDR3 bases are TGTGCCAGCACCGGGCAGGGCTCTGGGGCCAACGTCCTGACTTTC. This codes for CASTGQGSGANVLTF.

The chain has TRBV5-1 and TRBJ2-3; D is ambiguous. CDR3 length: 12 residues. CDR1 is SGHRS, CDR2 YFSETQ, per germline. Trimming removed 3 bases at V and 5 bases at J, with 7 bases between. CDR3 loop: CASSSARDTQYF. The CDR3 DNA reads TGCGCCAGCAGCTCCGCAAGAGATACGCAGTATTTT.

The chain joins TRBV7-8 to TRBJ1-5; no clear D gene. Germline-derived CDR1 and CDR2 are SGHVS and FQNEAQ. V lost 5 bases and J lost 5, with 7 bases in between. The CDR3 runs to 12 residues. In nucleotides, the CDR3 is TGTGCCAGCAGCCGAATATATCAGCCCCAGCATTTT. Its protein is CASSRIYQPQHF.

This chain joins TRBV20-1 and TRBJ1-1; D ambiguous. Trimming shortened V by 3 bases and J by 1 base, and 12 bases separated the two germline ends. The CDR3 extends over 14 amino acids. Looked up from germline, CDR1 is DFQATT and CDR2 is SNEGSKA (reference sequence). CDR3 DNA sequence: TGCAGTGCTAGCCAACCCCGAGAGAACACTGAAGCTTTCTTT. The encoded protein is CSASQPRENTEAFF.

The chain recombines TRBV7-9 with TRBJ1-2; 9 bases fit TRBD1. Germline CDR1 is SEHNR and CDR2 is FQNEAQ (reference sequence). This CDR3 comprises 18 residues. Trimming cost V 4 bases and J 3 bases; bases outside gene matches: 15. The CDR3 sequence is CASSSTRDRANLYYGYTF. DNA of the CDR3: TGTGCCAGCAGCTCTACCCGGGACAGGGCAAATCTCTACTATGGCTACACCTTC. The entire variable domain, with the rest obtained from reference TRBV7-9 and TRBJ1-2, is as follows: DTGVSQNPRHKITKRGQNVTFRCDPISEHNRLYWYRQTLGQGPEFLTYFQNEAQLEKSRLLSDRFSAERPKGSFSTLEIQRTEQGDSAMYLCASSSTRDRANLYYGYTFGSGTRLTVV.

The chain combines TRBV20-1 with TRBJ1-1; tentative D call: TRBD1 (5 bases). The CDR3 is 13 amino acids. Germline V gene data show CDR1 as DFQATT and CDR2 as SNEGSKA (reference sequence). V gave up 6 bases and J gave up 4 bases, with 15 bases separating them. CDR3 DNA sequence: TGCAGTGCGTTCGAGGTGGGGGGCACTGAAGCTTTCTTT. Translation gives CSAFEVGGTEAFF.

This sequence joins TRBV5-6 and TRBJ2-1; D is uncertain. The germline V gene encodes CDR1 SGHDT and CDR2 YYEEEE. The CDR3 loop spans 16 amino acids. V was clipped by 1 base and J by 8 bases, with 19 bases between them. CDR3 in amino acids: CASSLYAYLVIDEQFF. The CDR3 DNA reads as TGTGCCAGCAGCTTGTACGCTTATTTAGTTATCGATGAGCAGTTCTTC.

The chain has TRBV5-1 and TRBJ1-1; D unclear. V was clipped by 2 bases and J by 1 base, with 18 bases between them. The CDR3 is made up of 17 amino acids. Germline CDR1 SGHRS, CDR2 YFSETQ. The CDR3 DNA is TGCGCCAGCAGCTTCGAAGGTCGGTCACAGACGAACACTGAAGCTTTCTTT. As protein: CASSFEGRSQTNTEAFF. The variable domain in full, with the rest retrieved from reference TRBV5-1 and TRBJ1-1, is KAGVTQTPRYLIKTRGQQVTLSCSPISGHRSVSWYQQTPGQGLQFLFEYFSETQRNKGNFPGRFSGRQFSNSRSEMNVSTLELGDSALYLCASSFEGRSQTNTEAFFGQGTRLTVV.

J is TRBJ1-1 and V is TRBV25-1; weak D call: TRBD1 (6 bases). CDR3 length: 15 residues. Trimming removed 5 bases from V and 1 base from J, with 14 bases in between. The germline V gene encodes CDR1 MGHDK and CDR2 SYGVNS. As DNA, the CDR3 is TGTGCCAGCAGTACTTATTCGACAGGGAACACTGAAGCTTTCTTT. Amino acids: CASSTYSTGNTEAFF.

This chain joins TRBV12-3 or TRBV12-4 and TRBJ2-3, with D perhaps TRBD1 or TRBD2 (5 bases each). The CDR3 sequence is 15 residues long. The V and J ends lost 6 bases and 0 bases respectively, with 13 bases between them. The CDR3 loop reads CASRKGRLSTDTQYF. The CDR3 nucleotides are TGTGCCAGCAGGAAGGGACGGCTTAGCACAGATACGCAGTATTTT.

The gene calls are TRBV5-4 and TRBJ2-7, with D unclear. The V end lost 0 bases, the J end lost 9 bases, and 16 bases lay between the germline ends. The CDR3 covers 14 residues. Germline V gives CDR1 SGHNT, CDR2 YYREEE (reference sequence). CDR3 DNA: TGTGCCAGCAGCTTGGATGGCCTATATTCAGGGCAGTACTTC. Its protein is CASSLDGLYSGQYF.

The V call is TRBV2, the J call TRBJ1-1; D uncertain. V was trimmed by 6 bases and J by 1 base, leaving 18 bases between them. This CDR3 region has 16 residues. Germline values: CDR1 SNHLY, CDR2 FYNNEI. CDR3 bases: TGTGCCAGCAGGTTGGACTCCCGAATACCGAACACTGAAGCTTTCTTT. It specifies CASRLDSRIPNTEAFF.

This chain's CDR3 is CASSLVGAYNEQFF. The DNA of the CDR3 is TGTGCCAGCAGCTTAGTAGGAGCTTACAATGAGCAGTTCTTC. The chain carries TRBV7-8 and TRBJ2-1, with D hard to call. The CDR3 sequence is 14 residues long. Germline assignment: CDR1 SGHVS and CDR2 FQNEAQ. Between the trimmed V and J ends, which lost 1 base and 4 bases, there was a span of 8 bases.

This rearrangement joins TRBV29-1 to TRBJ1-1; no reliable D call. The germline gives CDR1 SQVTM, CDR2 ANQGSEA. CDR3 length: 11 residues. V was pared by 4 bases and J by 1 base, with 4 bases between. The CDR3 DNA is TGCAGCGTTGTAAGGAACACTGAAGCTTTCTTT. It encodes CSVVRNTEAFF.

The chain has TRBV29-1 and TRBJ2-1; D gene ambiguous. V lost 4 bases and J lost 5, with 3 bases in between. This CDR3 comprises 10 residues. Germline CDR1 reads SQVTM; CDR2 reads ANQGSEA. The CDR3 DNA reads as TGCAGCGTTGGGGACAATGAGCAGTTCTTC. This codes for CSVGDNEQFF.

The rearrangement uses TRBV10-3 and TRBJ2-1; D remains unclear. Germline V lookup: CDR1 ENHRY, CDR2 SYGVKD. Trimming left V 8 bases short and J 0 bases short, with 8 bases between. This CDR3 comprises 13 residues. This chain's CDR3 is CAIRSDSYNEQFF. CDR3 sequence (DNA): TGTGCCATCCGGAGTGACTCCTACAATGAGCAGTTCTTC.

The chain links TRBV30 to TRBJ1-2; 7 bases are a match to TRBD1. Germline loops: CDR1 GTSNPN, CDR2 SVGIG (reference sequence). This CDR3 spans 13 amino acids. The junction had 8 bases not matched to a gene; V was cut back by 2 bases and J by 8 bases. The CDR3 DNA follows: TGTGCCTGGAGTCCAGGGGGTGCAGGGGGCTACACCTTC. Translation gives CAWSPGGAGGYTF.

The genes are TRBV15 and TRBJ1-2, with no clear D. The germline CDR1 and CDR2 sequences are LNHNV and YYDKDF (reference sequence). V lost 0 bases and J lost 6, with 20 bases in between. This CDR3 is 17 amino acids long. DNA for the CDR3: TGTGCCACCAGCAGAGACGGGTCTCGGGCGAGGGTCAATGGCTACACCTTC. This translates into CATSRDGSRARVNGYTF.

The DNA for the CDR3 is TGTGCCAGCGGGGGGGGACAGGGCCAAACAGCCGGCACTGAAGCTTTCTTT. This sequence encodes CASGGGQGQTAGTEAFF. This chain uses TRBV2 with TRBJ1-1; 9 bases match TRBD1. Unmatched junction bases numbered 17, after V lost 8 bases and J lost 4 bases. This CDR3 region has 17 residues. The germline V gene has CDR1 SNHLY and CDR2 FYNNEI.

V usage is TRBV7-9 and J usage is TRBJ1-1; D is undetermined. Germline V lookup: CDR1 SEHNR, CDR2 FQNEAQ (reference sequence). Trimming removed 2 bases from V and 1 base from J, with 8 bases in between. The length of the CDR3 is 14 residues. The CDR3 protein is CASSLQQSNTEAFF. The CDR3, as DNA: TGTGCCAGCAGCTTACAACAGTCGAACACTGAAGCTTTCTTT.

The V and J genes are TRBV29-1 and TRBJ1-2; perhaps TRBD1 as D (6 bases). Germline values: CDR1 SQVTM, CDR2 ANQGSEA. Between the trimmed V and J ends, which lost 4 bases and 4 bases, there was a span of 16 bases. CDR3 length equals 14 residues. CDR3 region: CSVGGRQETYGYTF. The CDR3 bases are TGCAGCGTTGGGGGAAGACAGGAGACCTATGGCTACACCTTC.

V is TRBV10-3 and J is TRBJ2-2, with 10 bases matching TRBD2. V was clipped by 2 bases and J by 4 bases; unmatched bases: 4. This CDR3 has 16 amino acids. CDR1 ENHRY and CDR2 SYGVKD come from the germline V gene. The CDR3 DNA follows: TGTGCCATCAGTGAGGGACTAGCGGAGGCCACCGGGGAGCTGTTTTTT. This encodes CAISEGLAEATGELFF.

CDR3 region: CSVTALETQYF. Written as DNA, the CDR3 is TGCAGCGTTACAGCGTTAGAGACCCAGTACTTC. The genes are TRBV29-1 and TRBJ2-5; D not resolved. The CDR3 loop spans 11 amino acids. CDR1 and CDR2 from the germline V gene are SQVTM and ANQGSEA. The germline V and J ends were trimmed by 5 bases and 4 bases, with 8 bases remaining between them.

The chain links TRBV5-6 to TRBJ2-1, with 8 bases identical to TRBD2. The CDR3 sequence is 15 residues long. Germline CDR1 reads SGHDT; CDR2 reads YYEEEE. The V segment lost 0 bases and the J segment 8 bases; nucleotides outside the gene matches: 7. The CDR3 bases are TGTGCCAGCAGCTTGGTTGAGCGGGAGCTGCATGAGCAGTTCTTC. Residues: CASSLVERELHEQFF.